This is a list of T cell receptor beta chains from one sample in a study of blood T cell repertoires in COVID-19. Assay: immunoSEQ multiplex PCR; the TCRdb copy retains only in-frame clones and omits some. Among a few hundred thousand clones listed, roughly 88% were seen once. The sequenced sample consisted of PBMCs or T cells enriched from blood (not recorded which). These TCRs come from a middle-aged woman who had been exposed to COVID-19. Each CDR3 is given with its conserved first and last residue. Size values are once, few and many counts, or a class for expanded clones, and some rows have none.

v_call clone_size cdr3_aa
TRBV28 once CASSAGTGKMNTEAFF
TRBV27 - CASSDYGVGNSNQPQHF
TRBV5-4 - CASSLGGGLNTEAFF
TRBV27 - CASSLDRGFVAFF
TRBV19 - CASSIESTERVF
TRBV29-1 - CSVVQGEDQPQHF
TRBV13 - CASSLAGSLLIKNIQYF
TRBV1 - CTSVRDRGTGELFF
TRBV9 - CASSVGGQGGIGEQFF
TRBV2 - CASSVGQSTPGYTF
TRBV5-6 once CASSLRSYSGQPQHF
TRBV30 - CASGPLPGSYNSPLHF
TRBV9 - CASSVGDRGKANEKLFF
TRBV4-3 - CASSQDLGLAAPQETQYF
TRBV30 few CAWKVSGGLTDTQYF
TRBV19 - CASSIGGYGAEAFF
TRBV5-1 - CASSPANDREAFF
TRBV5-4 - CASSPYSGRAKETQYF
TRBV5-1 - CASSGGIMDEQFF
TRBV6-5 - CASSKDPGVNQPQHF
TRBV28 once CASSYRGLVSNQPQHF
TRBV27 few CASRWTGSSYEQYF
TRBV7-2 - CASSLGQGAYGYTF
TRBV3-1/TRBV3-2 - CASSQVLLKGEKLFF
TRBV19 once CASSTQVPNTEAFF
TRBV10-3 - CAISESGSGNTIYF
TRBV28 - CASRSTSSSYNEQFF
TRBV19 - CASGALRQLTGNTIYF
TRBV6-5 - CASSYGGGRSPLHF